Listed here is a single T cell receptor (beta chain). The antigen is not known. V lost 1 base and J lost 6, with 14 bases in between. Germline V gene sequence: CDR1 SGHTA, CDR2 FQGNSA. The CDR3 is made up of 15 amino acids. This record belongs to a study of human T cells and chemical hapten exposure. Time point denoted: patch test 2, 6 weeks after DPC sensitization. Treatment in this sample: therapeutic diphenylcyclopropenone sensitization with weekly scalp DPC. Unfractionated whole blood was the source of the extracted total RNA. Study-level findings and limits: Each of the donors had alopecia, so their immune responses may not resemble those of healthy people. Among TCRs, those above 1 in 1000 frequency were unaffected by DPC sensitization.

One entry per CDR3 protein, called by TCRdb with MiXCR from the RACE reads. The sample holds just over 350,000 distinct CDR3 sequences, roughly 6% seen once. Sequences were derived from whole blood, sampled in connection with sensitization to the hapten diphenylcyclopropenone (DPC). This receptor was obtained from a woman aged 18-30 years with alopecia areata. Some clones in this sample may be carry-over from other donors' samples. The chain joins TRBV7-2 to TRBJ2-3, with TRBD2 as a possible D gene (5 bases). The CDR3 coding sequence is TGTGCCAGCAGCTTAGATAGCGCCTCGGTGGATACGCAGTATTTT. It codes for CASSLDSASVDTQYF.